The 22 T cell receptor beta chains below come from one sample, sequenced in a study of glioma-infiltrating T cells after dendritic cell vaccination (TCRdb year 2016). In the paper's terms, the time point label means: after dendritic cell vaccination, including at tumor progression/relapse. Libraries were constructed by the immunoSEQ multiplex PCR assay. The table was pulled from immuneACCESS by TCRdb, which kept in-frame rearrangements only. Such tables lose some clones; where checked, under half of the loss comes from unresolved V genes, and the rest has no known cause. For this sample there are about 99,000 clones; roughly 80% appear just once. The ten largest make up under 6.5% of the sample. The material was blood, obtained after dendritic cell vaccination. These receptor sequences come from a human donor with glioblastoma.

The rearrangement uses TRBV5-1 and TRBJ2-2, with a possible D match to TRBD2 (5 bases). This CDR3 contains 17 residues. Per the germline V gene, CDR1 is SGHRS and CDR2 is YFSETQ. The V end lost 1 base, the J end lost 3 bases, and 16 bases lay between the germline ends. The CDR3 bases are TGCGCCAGCAGCTTGTTTGGAGGAAGCGGTTACACCGGGGAGCTGTTTTTT. Translated: CASSLFGGSGYTGELFF.

This clone was observed a few times. V usage is TRBV5-1 and J usage is TRBJ2-2, with 11 bases fitting TRBD2. V lost 2 bases, J lost 2 bases, and 2 bases stayed unmatched. In germline, CDR1 is SGHRS, CDR2 YFSETQ. This CDR3 is built from 16 residues. The DNA of the CDR3 is TGCGCCAGCAGCTTTACTAGCGGGGGTAACACCGGGGAGCTGTTTTTT. Translation gives CASSFTSGGNTGELFF.

The chain recombines TRBV28 with TRBJ1-2; the match to TRBD1 covers 7 bases. CDR3 length: 15 residues. V dropped 7 bases and J dropped 1; count of bases not matched to a gene: 9. Germline CDR1 MDHEN, CDR2 SYDVKM. Written as DNA, the CDR3 is TGTGCCAGCATCCACCGAGGGGGCTATAACTATGGCTACACCTTC. Translation: CASIHRGGYNYGYTF.

Only a few counts were recorded for this clone. The chain couples TRBV2 to TRBJ2-7, with D tentatively TRBD2 (5 bases). V was cut by 3 bases and J by 2 bases, with 11 bases left in between. Germline loops: CDR1 SNHLY, CDR2 FYNNEI. The length of the CDR3 is 14 residues. The DNA of the CDR3 is TGTGCCAGCAGTGATAACGGGGTCCCCTACGAGCAGTACTTC. Its protein product is CASSDNGVPYEQYF.

The chain carries TRBV7-9 and TRBJ1-6; 7 bases fit TRBD1. The germline CDR1 and CDR2 sequences are SEHNR and FQNEAQ (reference sequence). The ends lost 5 bases at V and 5 bases at J; junction bases unmatched: 6. The CDR3 is 15 amino acids. The CDR3 region is CASSPWGQNNSPLHF. Written as DNA, the CDR3 is TGTGCCAGCAGCCCATGGGGACAGAATAATTCACCCCTCCACTTT. The full variable domain, rest sourced from reference TRBV7-9 and TRBJ1-6, is DTGVSQNPRHKITKRGQNVTFRCDPISEHNRLYWYRQTLGQGPEFLTYFQNEAQLEKSRLLSDRFSAERPKGSFSTLEIQRTEQGDSAMYLCASSPWGQNNSPLHFGNGTRLTVT.

J is TRBJ2-2 and V is TRBV9; 8 nucleotides line up with TRBD2. Germline CDR1 is SGDLS and CDR2 is YYNGEE. Unmatched junction bases numbered 6, after V lost 0 bases and J lost 5 bases. The CDR3 contains 16 residues. The CDR3 DNA reads as TGTGCCAGCAGCGTAGGCACTAGCGGTCCTACCGGGGAGCTGTTTTTT. Residues: CASSVGTSGPTGELFF.

J is TRBJ1-5 and V is TRBV4-1, with a possible D match to TRBD1 (6 bases). Germline-derived CDR1 and CDR2 are MGHRA and YSYEKL. V lost 3 bases, J lost 4 bases, and 10 bases lay in between. This CDR3 region has 14 residues. The CDR3 loop reads CASSQSRGNQPQHF. The CDR3, as DNA: TGCGCCAGCAGCCAGTCCAGGGGTAATCAGCCCCAGCATTTT.

This rearrangement joins TRBV7-9 to TRBJ1-2; TRBD1 is a possible D gene (5 bases). CDR3 length: 15 residues. V was cut by 3 bases and J by 8 bases, with 19 bases left in between. CDR1 SEHNR and CDR2 FQNEAQ come from the germline V gene (reference sequence). CDR3 amino acids: CASSFGTEGTMGYTF. The CDR3 nucleotides are TGTGCCAGCAGCTTCGGGACGGAGGGGACTATGGGCTACACCTTC.

This chain links TRBV6-6 with TRBJ1-1; unclear D gene. Germline V gene data show CDR1 as MNHNY and CDR2 as SVGAGI (reference sequence). The CDR3 runs 13 residues. Trimming took 5 bases from V and 5 from J, leaving 12 bases between them. CDR3 in amino acids: CASSRYRETEAFF. The CDR3 coding sequence is TGTGCCAGCAGTCGGTACCGGGAAACTGAAGCTTTCTTT.

The chain uses TRBV9 and TRBJ1-2; a weak D match, TRBD1 (5 bases). The germline gives CDR1 SGDLS, CDR2 YYNGEE. The V and J ends lost 4 bases and 6 bases respectively, with 22 bases between them. This CDR3 is built from 16 residues. CDR3 amino acids: CASSFTSRVTRDGYTF. DNA for the CDR3: TGTGCCAGCAGCTTCACCTCCCGGGTGACCAGGGATGGCTACACCTTC.

This chain joins TRBV10-1 and TRBJ2-7; TRBD2 aligns across 7 bases. The germline CDR1 and CDR2 sequences are WNHNN and SYGVQD (reference sequence). Losses at the gene ends were 6 bases for V and 6 bases for J; bases not matched to a gene: 8. The CDR3 covers 13 residues. CDR3 sequence reads: CASSPGLTGEQYF. The CDR3 nucleotides are TGCGCCAGCAGCCCGGGACTAACCGGCGAGCAGTACTTC.

The V and J genes are TRBV6-1 and TRBJ1-4; D is undetermined. The germline gives CDR1 MNHNS, CDR2 SASEGT. The CDR3 covers 15 residues. Trimming removed 5 bases from V and 4 bases from J, with 14 bases in between. CDR3 DNA sequence: TGTGCCAGCAGTTTGAACGGAGGAGGTAATGAAAAACTGTTTTTT. Protein product: CASSLNGGGNEKLFF.

The chain combines TRBV28 with TRBJ1-3, with D maybe TRBD1 (6 bases). Germline V CDR1 and CDR2: MDHEN, SYDVKM. This CDR3 contains 14 residues. Trimming pared 8 bases from V and 8 bases from J, leaving 19 bases between. CDR3 amino acids: CASFLARGGDTIYF. The DNA of the CDR3 is TGTGCCAGCTTCCTCGCCAGGGGTGGGGACACCATATATTTT.

The chain combines TRBV5-1 with TRBJ2-7; the match to TRBD1 covers 7 bases. The V and J ends lost 0 bases and 3 bases, in that order; junction bases with no gene match: 9. The CDR3 is made up of 16 amino acids. Germline lookup yields CDR1 SGHRS and CDR2 YFSETQ. The CDR3 bases are TGCGCCAGCAGCTTGGCTTGGCCAGGGGGATTCTACGAGCAGTACTTC. Protein sequence: CASSLAWPGGFYEQYF.

There are a few counts of this clone. The V call is TRBV2, the J call TRBJ1-5, with D possibly TRBD1 on 5 matching bases. Germline values: CDR1 SNHLY, CDR2 FYNNEI. The CDR3 extends over 14 amino acids. With 6 bases removed from V and 6 bases from J, the gap between germline ends came to 15 bases. The CDR3 DNA follows: TGTGCCAGCAGGGGGACCGGGAGTGGTCAGCCCCAGCATTTT. This gives the protein CASRGTGSGQPQHF.

The J gene is TRBJ1-1, the V gene TRBV7-9; tentatively, D is TRBD1 (5 bases). V lost 7 bases, J lost 3 bases, and 27 bases lay in between. This CDR3 is built from 18 residues. Germline assignment: CDR1 SEHNR and CDR2 FQNEAQ (reference sequence). The CDR3 here is CASNLNEPGRAWDTEAFF. The CDR3, as DNA: TGTGCCAGCAACCTCAACGAACCGGGCAGGGCTTGGGACACTGAAGCTTTCTTT.

This chain uses TRBV1 with TRBJ2-3; the table assigns TRBD2, which was not confirmed against the DNA. TRBV1 is a recognized pseudogene. The CDR3 runs 16 residues. The CDR3: CTSSRCGRAGTDTQYF. The CDR3 DNA reads TGCACCAGCAGCCGGTGCGGGAGGGCCGGGACAGATACGCAGTATTTT.

The rearrangement links TRBV10-3 to TRBJ1-1; D is possibly TRBD1 (5 bases). V lost 10 bases and J 3 bases, leaving 15 bases between the germline ends. Germline V CDR1 and CDR2: ENHRY, SYGVKD. This CDR3 has 13 residues. CDR3 DNA: TGTGCCACCTCCCGTCCGGGGGACACTGAAGCTTTCTTT. This translates into CATSRPGDTEAFF.

The chain employs TRBV7-8 and TRBJ1-5; D unresolved. The CDR3 extends over 12 amino acids. Germline-derived CDR1 and CDR2 are SGHVS and FQNEAQ. V lost 5 bases to trimming and J lost 6 bases, with 8 bases between them. In DNA, the CDR3 is TGTGCCAGCAGCAAAGACTCTCAGCCCCAGCATTTT. Translated: CASSKDSQPQHF.

This clone has a handful of counts. This chain connects TRBV10-3 to TRBJ2-7; 10 bases are a match to TRBD1. The CDR3 runs to 14 residues. J was trimmed by 5 bases and V by 7 bases; bases with no gene match: 8. Germline V lookup: CDR1 ENHRY, CDR2 SYGVKD. The chain's CDR3 is CAIKNRDRGHEQYF. The CDR3 DNA is TGTGCCATCAAGAATCGGGACAGGGGACACGAGCAGTACTTC.

In DNA, the CDR3 is TGTGCCAGCAAACAGGGGGCGGAGACCCAGTACTTC. Amino acid sequence: CASKQGAETQYF. The genes are TRBV2 and TRBJ2-5; 9 bases are a match to TRBD1. Unmatched junction bases numbered 2, after V lost 7 bases and J lost 5 bases. Per germline, CDR1 SNHLY and CDR2 FYNNEI. CDR3 size: 12 residues.

DNA for the CDR3: TGTGCCAGCAGCTTAGGAGTGGAGCAGTACTTC. It encodes CASSLGVEQYF. This chain uses TRBV7-9 with TRBJ2-7; D unresolved. Trimming pared 1 base from V and 7 bases from J, leaving 5 bases between. CDR1 and CDR2 (germline): SEHNR, FQNEAQ (reference sequence). This CDR3 has 11 residues.